The T cell receptor (beta chain) under discussion was sequenced for a study of blood T cell repertoires in COVID-19. For the study at large: T cells, B-cell-depleted T cells, or PBMCs supplied cDNA or gDNA.

Original processing methods: Nucleated cell counts were estimated from reference gene primer amplification. Sequencing used immunoSEQ multiplex PCR; TCRdb keeps in-frame clones, though not all of them. D and trimming come from the DNA, and the V and J calls and clone size come from that table. The sample gives approximately 200,000 clones, about 88% of which show up once; about 4% is in the top ten. Sequenced material: PBMCs or T cells enriched from blood (not recorded which). The TCR comes from a woman aged 25 to 39 who had been exposed to COVID-19.

The CDR3 DNA is TGCGCCAGCAAGGTCCGGGGTACCAGCACAGATACGCAGTATTTT. This codes for CASKVRGTSTDTQYF. V gene TRBV5-1 combines with J gene TRBJ2-3; TRBD2 might be the D (5 bases). Germline V gene data show CDR1 as SGHRS and CDR2 as YFSETQ. The V end was cut by 6 bases, the J end by 0 bases, with 14 bases between. The CDR3 loop spans 15 amino acids.